This T cell receptor beta chain was captured in a study of blood T cell repertoires in COVID-19. Study-wide context: Both acute and convalescent COVID-19 samples were obtained from the United States, Italy and Spain.

Libraries were prepared by immunoSEQ multiplex PCR; TCRdb keeps only in-frame clonotypes and omits some of them. The table shows some 150,000 clones, with about 88% occurring only once. Participants were aged 18 to 89 years from roughly 26 US areas. Self-reported history from a screening survey and questionnaire set each donor's cohort. The receptor's source is a human donor with acute COVID-19. The donor label of this sample is uncertain. The sequenced material came from PBMCs or T cells enriched from blood (not recorded which).

CDR3 amino acids: CASSIRAGENTGELFF. CDR3 nucleotide sequence: TGTGCCAGCAGCATTCGAGCGGGTGAGAACACCGGGGAGCTGTTTTTT. The chain carries TRBV3-1 (or the pseudogene TRBV3-2) and TRBJ2-2; perhaps TRBD2 as D (6 bases). Germline CDR1 and CDR2: LGHDT and YNNKEL (reference sequence). Trimming took 5 bases from V and 1 from J, leaving 14 bases between them. The CDR3 length is 16 residues.